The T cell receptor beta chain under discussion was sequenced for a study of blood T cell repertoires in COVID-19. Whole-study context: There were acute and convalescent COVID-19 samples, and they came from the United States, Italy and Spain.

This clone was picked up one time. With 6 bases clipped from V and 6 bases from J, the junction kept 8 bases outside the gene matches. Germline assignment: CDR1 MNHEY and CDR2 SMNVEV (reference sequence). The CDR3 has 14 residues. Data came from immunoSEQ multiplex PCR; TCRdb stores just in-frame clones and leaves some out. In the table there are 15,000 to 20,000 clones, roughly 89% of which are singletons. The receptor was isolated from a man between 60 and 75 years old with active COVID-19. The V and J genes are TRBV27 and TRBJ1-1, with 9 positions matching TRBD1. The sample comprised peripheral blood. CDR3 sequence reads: CASRSGQGLAEAFF. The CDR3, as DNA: TGTGCCAGCAGGTCAGGACAGGGGCTTGCTGAAGCTTTCTTT.